This TCR beta chain appears in the sequencing data of a study of Graves' ophthalmopathy and Graves' hyperthyroidism. The V gene end was trimmed by 7 bases and the J gene end by 1 base; junction bases not matched to a gene: 9. Germline CDR1 and CDR2: MNHEY and SMNVEV (reference sequence). The CDR3 has 16 amino acids. Excluded: other autoimmune disease, uncontrolled infection, pregnancy or lactation. Diagnosis relied on clinical symptoms, serum thyroxine, TRAb, thyroid ultrasound and orbital computed tomography. The authors isolated PBMCs from 10 ml of fresh peripheral blood. Comments on this clonotype: Its antigen remains unknown.

CDR3 regions of TCR beta were amplified from RNA transcripts. The workflow started with a first-round RT-PCR run with HTBI primers and then moved on to a second-round multiplex PCR. TCRdb processed the multiplex PCR reads anew with MiXCR; each CDR3 protein has one entry. The table has about 400,000 distinct CDR3 sequences, approximately 16% seen once. Notes on the study in general: Blood shared most expanded thyroid clonotypes above 0.001 frequency.

The sequence came from a woman under 30 with Graves' ophthalmopathy. The sample taken for sequencing was peripheral blood. J is TRBJ2-2 and V is TRBV27; 7 bases are a match to TRBD2. The CDR3, as DNA: TGTGCCAGCACCGTTTGGGGGGGAGTGAACACCGGGGAGCTGTTTTTT. Protein sequence: CASTVWGGVNTGELFF.